The 30 T cell receptor beta chains given below trace back to one sample, sequenced in a study of OX40 agonist ivuxolimab in advanced cancers. Only in-frame clones appear in the TCRdb table, and some are missing; sequencing was by immunoSEQ multiplex PCR. This sample has about 75,000 clones; around 87% occur once, and the top ten carry nearly 8%. Sequencing was performed on CD4+ or CD8+ T cells sorted from blood, taken in a trial of the OX40 agonist ivuxolimab. The source is an adult with an advanced solid tumor such as melanoma, head and neck, liver or kidney cancer.

This clone appeared a few times. This rearrangement joins TRBV25-1 to TRBJ2-7; 9 bases map to TRBD1. The J segment lost 6 bases and the V segment lost 6 bases, leaving 9 bases of the junction unmatched. The V gene's germline CDR1 is MGHDK and CDR2 SYGVNS. The CDR3 is 14 amino acids. The CDR3 is CASRLTGGEAEQYF. CDR3 nucleotides: TGTGCCAGCAGACTGACAGGGGGAGAGGCCGAGCAGTACTTC.

The rearrangement uses TRBV28 and TRBJ1-1; 7 bases map to TRBD1. V lost 6 bases to trimming and J lost 4 bases; unmatched junction nucleotides: 8. CDR3 size: 14 residues. The V gene's germline CDR1 is MDHEN and CDR2 SYDVKM. CDR3 amino acids: CASSNQGGFTEAFF. The CDR3 DNA follows: TGTGCCAGCAGCAATCAGGGGGGATTCACTGAAGCTTTCTTT.

V is TRBV18 and J is TRBJ2-5; 12 bases match TRBD2. The V gene's germline CDR1 is KGHSH and CDR2 LQKENI. This CDR3 contains 18 residues. J lost 2 bases, V lost 4 bases, and 11 bases had no gene match. CDR3 coding DNA: TGTGCCAGCTCACTCGCACTAGCGGGAGGAGGAAAACAAGAGACCCAGTACTTC. Translating gives CASSLALAGGGKQETQYF.

The chain is built from TRBV6-6 and TRBJ2-1; D is uncertain. Trimming took off 7 bases at V and 2 bases at J, with 3 bases between the two ends. Germline values: CDR1 MNHNY, CDR2 SVGAGI (reference sequence). The CDR3 is 11 amino acids. The CDR3 is CASKAYNEQFF. The CDR3, as DNA: TGTGCCAGCAAGGCCTACAATGAGCAGTTCTTC.

The chain has TRBV11-2 and TRBJ2-3; D is ambiguous. The germline gives CDR1 SGHAT, CDR2 FQNNGV. V dropped 1 base and J dropped 6 bases, with 20 bases sitting between them. CDR3 length: 17 residues. The CDR3 spells CASSLAGFGVMGDTQYF. Written as DNA, the CDR3 is TGTGCCAGCAGCTTAGCTGGCTTTGGGGTGATGGGGGATACGCAGTATTTT.

The CDR3 reads CASILQKARVGNQPQHF. For the CDR3, the DNA is TGTGCCAGCATCCTACAAAAGGCGAGGGTGGGCAATCAGCCCCAGCATTTT. V gene TRBV21-1 combines with J gene TRBJ1-5. TRBV21-1 is listed as a pseudogene. The CDR3 totals 17 residues.

In its sample, this clone was seen once. This chain links TRBV2 with TRBJ1-1; D not certain. This CDR3 has 13 residues. Between the trimmed V and J ends, which lost 11 bases and 0 bases, there was a span of 13 bases. Germline lookup yields CDR1 SNHLY and CDR2 FYNNEI. The CDR3 region has the DNA TGTGCCGCCGCGCCGCTCATGAACACTGAAGCTTTCTTT. Translation gives CAAAPLMNTEAFF.

The V and J genes are TRBV2 and TRBJ1-4, with D possibly being TRBD1 (5 bases). This CDR3 region has 16 residues. Germline values: CDR1 SNHLY, CDR2 FYNNEI. Trimming stripped 2 bases from V and 4 bases from J, with 14 bases between. The CDR3 region is CASSETPQVVNEKLFF. CDR3 DNA sequence: TGTGCCAGCAGTGAAACGCCACAGGTGGTTAATGAAAAACTGTTTTTT.

The chain carries TRBV9 and TRBJ1-4, with D maybe TRBD1 (6 bases). V was pared by 0 bases and J by 6 bases, with 15 bases between. CDR3 size: 16 residues. The germline gives CDR1 SGDLS, CDR2 YYNGEE. DNA of the CDR3: TGTGCCAGCAGCGTAGCTACGCAGGGGCGATATGAAAAACTGTTTTTT. Protein product: CASSVATQGRYEKLFF.

The chain links TRBV6-5 to TRBJ2-3; 8 bases map to TRBD2. The CDR3 extends over 15 amino acids. Looked up from germline, CDR1 is MNHEY and CDR2 is SVGAGI. V shed 1 base, J shed 7 bases, and the junction held 7 bases outside the gene matches. The CDR3 here is CASSYWAGGRHTQYF. The CDR3 DNA sequence: TGTGCCAGCAGTTACTGGGCGGGAGGCCGTCATACGCAGTATTTT.

The J gene is TRBJ2-3, the V gene TRBV7-3; tentatively, D is TRBD2 (7 bases). Trimming removed 8 bases at V and 6 bases at J, with 12 bases between. Germline CDR1 is SGHTA and CDR2 is FQGTGA. This CDR3 region has 12 residues. The CDR3 DNA is TGTGCCAGCCGGGGGGCGACCGATACGCAGTATTTT. Its translation: CASRGATDTQYF.

The rearrangement links TRBV5-5 to TRBJ2-4; D is possibly TRBD2 (5 bases). The CDR3 extends over 15 amino acids. Germline V CDR1 and CDR2: SGHKS, YYEKEE (reference sequence). Trimming left V 0 bases short and J 1 base short, with 8 bases between. The CDR3 reads CASSLEVAAKNIQYF. CDR3 sequence (DNA): TGTGCCAGCAGCTTGGAAGTAGCGGCCAAAAACATTCAGTACTTC.

The chain uses TRBV6-5 and TRBJ2-1, with D tentatively TRBD2 (6 bases). Trimming pared 2 bases from V and 12 bases from J, leaving 8 bases between. Germline CDR1 is MNHEY and CDR2 is SVGAGI. The CDR3 is 11 amino acids. CDR3 loop: CASSYGGRQFF. The CDR3 nucleotides read TGTGCCAGCAGTTACGGGGGGAGGCAGTTCTTC.

Points on this clone: An end of the junction differs from the germline gene, which may be a read error. V usage is TRBV19 and J usage is TRBJ1-1, with D tentatively TRBD1 (5 bases). The length of the CDR3 is 14 residues. Germline V gene data show CDR1 as LNHDA and CDR2 as SQIVND (reference sequence). CDR3 in amino acids: CASSTGLKEAEAFF. The CDR3 coding sequence is TGTGCCAGCAGTACGGGACTCAAGGAGGCTGAAGCTTTCTTT.

This sequence joins TRBV5-5 and TRBJ2-5; D is possibly TRBD2 (5 bases). Germline V gene sequence: CDR1 SGHKS, CDR2 YYEKEE (reference sequence). V was cut by 0 bases and J by 2 bases, with 8 bases left in between. This CDR3 contains 14 residues. The CDR3 DNA is TGTGCCAGCAGCTTGGTTCCGGGGCAAGAGACCCAGTACTTC. As protein: CASSLVPGQETQYF.

The chain has TRBV7-3 and TRBJ2-3, with D perhaps given as TRBD1 or TRBD2 (6 bases each). There are 15 residues in the CDR3. Deletions cut 5 bases from V and 1 base from J, with 13 bases between. CDR1 SGHTA and CDR2 FQGTGA come from the germline V gene. The CDR3 bases are TGTGCCAGCAGCGGGTGGGGGGCTGGCACAGATACGCAGTATTTT. Protein product: CASSGWGAGTDTQYF.

This clone was recorded a few times. The chain combines TRBV19 with TRBJ1-1; D might be TRBD1 (6 bases). The germline V gene encodes CDR1 LNHDA and CDR2 SQIVND (reference sequence). V lost 1 base and J 0 bases, leaving 12 bases between the germline ends. The CDR3 is 16 amino acids. The CDR3 DNA follows: TGTGCCAGTAGTATAGTGCCAGGACAGATGAACACTGAAGCTTTCTTT. Its protein is CASSIVPGQMNTEAFF.

CDR3 sequence (DNA): TGTGCCAGCAGCCCCGCGGACAGCATCTACGAGCAGTACTTC. It is translated as CASSPADSIYEQYF. The chain is built from TRBV7-6 and TRBJ2-7, with D possibly matching TRBD1 (6 bases). The CDR3 is 14 amino acids. Per germline, CDR1 SGHVS and CDR2 FNYEAQ. V lost 5 bases and J 3 bases, leaving 14 bases between the germline ends.

CDR3 amino acids: CATRAGGAGETQYF. The CDR3 DNA sequence: TGTGCCACACGGGCTGGGGGGGCCGGGGAGACCCAGTACTTC. This chain joins TRBV6-5 and TRBJ2-5; D is possibly TRBD2 (7 bases). The CDR3 loop spans 14 amino acids. V was clipped by 10 bases and J by 5 bases, with 20 bases between them. Germline CDR1 and CDR2: MNHEY and SVGAGI.

This rearrangement joins TRBV9 to TRBJ1-1, with 8 bases aligning to TRBD1. The CDR3 is 14 amino acids. Germline V gene lookup returns CDR1 SGDLS and CDR2 YYNGEE. Trimming removed 2 bases from V and 6 bases from J; junction bases left unmatched: 6. The CDR3 region has the DNA TGTGCCAGCAGCGTGGACAGGGTTCGGGCTGAAGCTTTCTTT. Translated, it gives CASSVDRVRAEAFF.

The CDR3 is CACVPGQWGSYNSPLHF. The CDR3 DNA sequence: TGTGCCTGTGTCCCGGGACAGTGGGGGTCCTATAATTCACCCCTCCACTTT. The V call is TRBV30, the J call TRBJ1-6, with 7 bases that match TRBD1. Germline values: CDR1 GTSNPN, CDR2 SVGIG (reference sequence). The CDR3 loop spans 17 amino acids. Trimming cost V 6 bases and J 1 base; bases outside gene matches: 12. Full variable domain (outside the CDR3, taken from reference TRBV30 and TRBJ1-6): SQTIHQWPATLVQPVGSPLSLECTVEGTSNPNLYWYRQAAGRGLQLLFYSVGIGQISSEVPQNLSASRPQDRQFILSSKKLLLSDSGFYLCACVPGQWGSYNSPLHFGNGTRLTVT.

This chain links TRBV10-3 with TRBJ2-3; maybe TRBD2 (6 bases). The CDR3 extends over 13 amino acids. Germline V gene data show CDR1 as ENHRY and CDR2 as SYGVKD. The V end was cut by 4 bases, the J end by 2 bases, with 7 bases between. CDR3 nucleotides: TGTGCCATCAGTGTAGCGGCCACAGATACGCAGTATTTT. It codes for CAISVAATDTQYF.

This clone was detected only once. The rearrangement joins TRBV18 to TRBJ2-7; possibly TRBD2 for D (6 bases). Looked up from germline, CDR1 is KGHSH and CDR2 is LQKENI. There are 14 residues in the CDR3. Trimming took 3 bases from V and 3 from J, leaving 12 bases between them. CDR3 residues: CASSPGSGIYEQYF. The CDR3 DNA is TGTGCCAGCTCACCTGGTAGCGGAATCTACGAGCAGTACTTC.

J is TRBJ2-7 and V is TRBV18; D unresolved. This CDR3 is built from 15 residues. Trimming shortened V by 6 bases and J by 4 bases, and 19 bases separated the two germline ends. Germline V gene lookup returns CDR1 KGHSH and CDR2 LQKENI. CDR3: CASSPDSPERYEQYF. The CDR3 region has the DNA TGTGCCAGCTCCCCCGACTCGCCAGAAAGGTACGAGCAGTACTTC.

The chain uses TRBV18 and TRBJ2-7, with 7 nucleotides matching TRBD1. The CDR3 has 14 amino acids. Trimming cost V 2 bases and J 2 bases; bases outside gene matches: 3. Germline values: CDR1 KGHSH, CDR2 LQKENI. The CDR3 region has the DNA TGTGCCAGCTCACCAGAGACAGGGCCCTACGAGCAGTACTTC. Amino acids: CASSPETGPYEQYF.

V gene TRBV5-5 combines with J gene TRBJ2-5; D might be TRBD2 (6 bases). Looked up from germline, CDR1 is SGHKS and CDR2 is YYEKEE (reference sequence). V was shortened by 4 bases and J by 7 bases, with 14 bases between the two germline ends. This CDR3 region has 13 residues. The DNA of the CDR3 is TGTGCCAGCAGCGCGGGACCGCTAAGGACCCAGTACTTC. The encoded protein is CASSAGPLRTQYF.

The chain's CDR3 is CASSLSRTASSGANVLTF. The CDR3 DNA reads as TGCGCCAGCAGCTTGAGTAGGACAGCCAGCTCTGGGGCCAACGTCCTGACTTTC. The chain joins TRBV5-1 to TRBJ2-6; a weak D match, TRBD1 (6 bases). The CDR3 is 18 residues long. V was clipped by 1 base and J by 0 bases, with 14 bases between them. Germline loops: CDR1 SGHRS, CDR2 YFSETQ.

This chain connects TRBV7-6 to TRBJ2-7; 12 nucleotides line up with TRBD1. This CDR3 spans 18 amino acids. Germline V gives CDR1 SGHVS, CDR2 FNYEAQ. After removal of 1 base from V and 2 bases from J, the junction contained 9 bases not matched to a gene. The DNA for the CDR3 is TGTGCCAGCAGCTTAGGGCCGGGACAGGGGGCGAACACCTACGAGCAGTACTTC. It codes for CASSLGPGQGANTYEQYF.

CDR3 sequence (DNA): TGTGCCAGCAGCTTGGGTGGAAGGGCGTACAATGAGCAGTTCTTC. Translation: CASSLGGRAYNEQFF. This chain uses TRBV5-6 with TRBJ2-1; no reliable D call. Germline V CDR1 and CDR2: SGHDT, YYEEEE. The CDR3 runs 15 residues. V was shortened by 0 bases and J by 4 bases, with 11 bases between the two germline ends.

The chain uses TRBV5-1 and TRBJ1-2, with 8 bases matching TRBD1. The junction had 2 bases not matched to a gene; V was cut back by 4 bases and J by 3 bases. The CDR3 has 13 amino acids. Looked up from germline, CDR1 is SGHRS and CDR2 is YFSETQ. The CDR3 region is CASSPQGDYGYTF. DNA of the CDR3: TGCGCCAGCAGCCCACAGGGGGACTATGGCTACACCTTC. Based on the CDR3 plus reference TRBV5-1 and TRBJ1-2, the full variable domain is KAGVTQTPRYLIKTRGQQVTLSCSPISGHRSVSWYQQTPGQGLQFLFEYFSETQRNKGNFPGRFSGRQFSNSRSEMNVSTLELGDSALYLCASSPQGDYGYTFGSGTRLTVV.